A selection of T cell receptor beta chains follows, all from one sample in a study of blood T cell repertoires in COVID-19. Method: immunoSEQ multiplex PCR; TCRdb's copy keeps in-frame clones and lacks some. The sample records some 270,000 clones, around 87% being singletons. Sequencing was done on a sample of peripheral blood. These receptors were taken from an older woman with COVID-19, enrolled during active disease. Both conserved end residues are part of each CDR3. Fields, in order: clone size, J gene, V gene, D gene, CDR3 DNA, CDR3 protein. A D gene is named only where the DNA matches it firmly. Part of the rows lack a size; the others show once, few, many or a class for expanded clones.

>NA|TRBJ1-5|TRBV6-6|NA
TGTGCCAGCAGCCGTAGGGGAGGGACCGAGCCCCAGCATTTT
CASSRRGGTEPQHF
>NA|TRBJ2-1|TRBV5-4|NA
TGTGCCAGCAGCTCCGGGAGCGATGAGCAGTTCTTC
CASSSGSDEQFF
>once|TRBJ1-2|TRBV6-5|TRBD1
TGTGCCAGCTACCCTGAGGGACAGGGAGGTAGCTACACCTTC
CASYPEGQGGSYTF
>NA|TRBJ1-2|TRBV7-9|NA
TGTGCCAGCAGCTACAACGGGGAGCGGGGCTACACCTTC
CASSYNGERGYTF
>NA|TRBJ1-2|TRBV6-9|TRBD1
TGTGCCAGCAGCCCGCAGGTGCACAGGGGGGTCTATGGCTACACCTTC
CASSPQVHRGVYGYTF
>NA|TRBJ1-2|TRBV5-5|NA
TGTGCCAGCACCGAACTCGGGGGTAACTATGGCTACACCTTC
CASTELGGNYGYTF
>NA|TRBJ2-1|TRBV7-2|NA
TGTGCCAGCAGTGCCCAAGGGGCGAACTCCTACAATGAGCAGTTCTTC
CASSAQGANSYNEQFF
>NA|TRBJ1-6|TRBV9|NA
TGTGCCAGCACTTCGGGTCCTTCTAATAATTCACCCCTCCACTTT
CASTSGPSNNSPLHF
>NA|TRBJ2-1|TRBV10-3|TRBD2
TGTGCCATCAGTCGCGGGGGGCTGCGCTACAATGAGCAGTTCTTC
CAISRGGLRYNEQFF
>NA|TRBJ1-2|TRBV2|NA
TGTGCCAGCACTGAGTTCCCGGGAAACTATGGCTACACCTTC
CASTEFPGNYGYTF
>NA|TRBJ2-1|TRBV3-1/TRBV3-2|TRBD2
TGTGCCAGCAGAGGTAGCGGGGGGTCGAGGCAGTTCTTC
CASRGSGGSRQFF
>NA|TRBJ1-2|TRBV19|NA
TGTGCCAGTAGTACGGACGGGAATACTAACTATGGCTACACCTTC
CASSTDGNTNYGYTF
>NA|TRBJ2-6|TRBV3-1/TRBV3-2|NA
TGTGCCAGCAGCCAAGTTAGCAGAACTGGGGCCAACGTCCTGACTTTC
CASSQVSRTGANVLTF
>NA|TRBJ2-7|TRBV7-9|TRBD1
TGTGCCAGCAGCCAAGGGGGCGGCGACTACGAGCAGTACTTC
CASSQGGGDYEQYF
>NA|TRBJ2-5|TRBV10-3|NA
TGTGCCATCAGTGACAGGGAAACCCAAGAGACCCAGTACTTC
CAISDRETQETQYF
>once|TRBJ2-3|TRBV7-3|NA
TGTGCCAGCGGGGGCGGGAGCACAGATACGCAGTATTTT
CASGGGSTDTQYF
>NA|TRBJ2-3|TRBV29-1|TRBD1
TGCAGCGTGGCACAGGGGGCATACACAGATACGCAGTATTTT
CSVAQGAYTDTQYF
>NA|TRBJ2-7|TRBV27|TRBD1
TGTGCCAGCAAGAGGACAGGGTTAAGCTCCTACGAGCAGTACTTC
CASKRTGLSSYEQYF
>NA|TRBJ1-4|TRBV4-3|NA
TGCGCCAGCAGCCAAGATACGGGAGGGACGGCTAATGAAAAACTGTTTTTT
CASSQDTGGTANEKLFF
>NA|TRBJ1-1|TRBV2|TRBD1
TGTGCCAGCATGGGGGACAGGGGCACTGAAGCTTTCTTT
CASMGDRGTEAFF
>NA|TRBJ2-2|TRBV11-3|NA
TGTGCCAGCAGCTTAGCCCCTGGTGTGAGGGTCGGGGAGCTGTTTTTT
CASSLAPGVRVGELFF
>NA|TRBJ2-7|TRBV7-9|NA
TGTGCCAGCAGCTTAGCGGATACTAGGGGGGGCGAGCAGTACTTC
CASSLADTRGGEQYF
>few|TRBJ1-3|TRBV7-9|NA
TGTGCCAGCAGCTTAAGGGGCAGCCTCTCTGGAAACACCATATATTTT
CASSLRGSLSGNTIYF
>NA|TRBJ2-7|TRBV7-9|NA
TGTGCCAGCAGCCAAGAGCCTGACAGCCCATCCTACGAGCAGTACTTC
CASSQEPDSPSYEQYF
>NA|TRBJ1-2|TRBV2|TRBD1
TGTGCCAGCAGTTCAAGAGGGACAGTGGGTTTTAGCCTAGGCTACACCTTC
CASSSRGTVGFSLGYTF
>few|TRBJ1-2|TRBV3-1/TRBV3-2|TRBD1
TGTGCCAGCAGCCAAGCCGACAGGGACTATGGCTACACCTTC
CASSQADRDYGYTF
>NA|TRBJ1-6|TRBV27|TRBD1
TGTGCCAGCAGTGTGGGACAGGGGCATTCACCCCTCCACTTT
CASSVGQGHSPLHF
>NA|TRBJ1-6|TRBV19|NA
TGTGCCAGTAGTATTTTACCGGGACAAAATAATTCACCCCTCCACTTT
CASSILPGQNNSPLHF
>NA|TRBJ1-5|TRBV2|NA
TGTGCCAGCAGTGACGGCGGGGGGTTTCAGCCCCAGCATTTT
CASSDGGGFQPQHF
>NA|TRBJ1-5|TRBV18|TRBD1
TGTGCCAGCTCAGAGTTCAGGGGGCCCCAGCCCCAGCATTTT
CASSEFRGPQPQHF
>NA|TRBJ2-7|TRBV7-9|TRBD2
TGTGCCAGCAGCTGGATCGGGGGGGGCGAGCAGTACTTC
CASSWIGGGEQYF
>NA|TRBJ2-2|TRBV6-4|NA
TGTGCCAGCTCGTTCGCAGTAAACACCGGGGAGCTGTTTTTT
CASSFAVNTGELFF
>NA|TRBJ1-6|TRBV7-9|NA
TGTGCCAGCAGCCCCACCGGGTCTAGTTCACCCCTCCACTTT
CASSPTGSSSPLHF
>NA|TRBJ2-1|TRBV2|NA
TGTGCCAGCAGCGCCCGCGGTAGCTCCTACAATGAGCAGTTCTTC
CASSARGSSYNEQFF
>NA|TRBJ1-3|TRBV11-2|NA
TGTGCCAGCAGCTTAACTCCCTCTGGAAACACCATATATTTT
CASSLTPSGNTIYF
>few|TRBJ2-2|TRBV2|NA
TGTGCCACTACCAGGGGTACGAACACCGGGGAGCTGTTTTTT
CATTRGTNTGELFF
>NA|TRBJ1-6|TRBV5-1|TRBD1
TGCGCCAGCAGCTTGGAACCGGGACAGGGTAGCTATAATTCACCCCTCCACTTT
CASSLEPGQGSYNSPLHF
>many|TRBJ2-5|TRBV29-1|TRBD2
TGCAGTGCAGCGGGGGGGCCTCCAGTCCAAGAGACCCAGTACTTC
CSAAGGPPVQETQYF
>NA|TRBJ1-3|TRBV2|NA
TGTGCCAGCGGTGGGGCGACATCGGGAAACACCATATATTTT
CASGGATSGNTIYF